Presented here are 13 T cell receptor beta chains from one specimen sequenced in a study of blood T cell repertoires in COVID-19. Produced via immunoSEQ multiplex PCR; TCRdb's table is partial and in-frame only. The sample comprises about 130,000 clones, 83% of which are singletons, and 15% to 20% rests with the top ten. The sequenced sample consisted of PBMCs or T cells enriched from blood (not recorded which). These TCRs come from a man aged 25-45 years who had recovered from COVID-19.

This clone was found once. This chain connects TRBV6-6 to TRBJ1-5, with 10 bases that match TRBD1. Per the germline V gene, CDR1 is MNHNY and CDR2 is SVGAGI (reference sequence). J gave up 6 bases and V 2 bases, and 4 bases lay outside the gene matches. CDR3 length equals 15 residues. The chain's CDR3 is CASSYPGTGVQPQHF. CDR3 nucleotides: TGTGCCAGCAGTTACCCGGGGACAGGGGTTCAGCCCCAGCATTTT.

V and J are TRBV10-3 and TRBJ1-2; perhaps TRBD1 as D (5 bases). Germline values: CDR1 ENHRY, CDR2 SYGVKD. V was clipped by 4 bases and J by 1 base, with 13 bases between them. The CDR3 sequence is 15 residues long. The chain's CDR3 is CAISATQDVNYGYTF. The CDR3 DNA follows: TGTGCCATCAGTGCAACACAGGACGTTAACTATGGCTACACCTTC.

This clone has just a few counts. The chain couples TRBV14 to TRBJ1-2; no reliable D call. The germline V and J ends were trimmed by 0 bases and 3 bases, with 17 bases remaining between them. Germline CDR1 reads SGHDN; CDR2 reads FVKESK. The CDR3 contains 17 residues. CDR3 sequence: CASSQDLAGRGDYGYTF. In nucleotides, the CDR3 is TGTGCCAGCAGCCAAGATCTAGCCGGACGGGGAGACTATGGCTACACCTTC. Based on the CDR3 plus reference TRBV14 and TRBJ1-2, the full variable domain is EAGVTQFPSHSVIEKGQTVTLRCDPISGHDNLYWYRRVMGKEIKFLLHFVKESKQDESGMPNNRFLAERTGGTYSTLKVQPAELEDSGVYFCASSQDLAGRGDYGYTFGSGTRLTVV.

The CDR3: CASSSPGTSGTGELFF. Written as DNA, the CDR3 is TGTGCCAGCAGCTCTCCCGGGACTAGCGGGACCGGGGAGCTGTTTTTT. V and J are TRBV11-3 and TRBJ2-2; 12 bases map to TRBD2. This CDR3 spans 16 amino acids. V shed 4 bases and J 5 bases; nucleotides not matched to a gene: 5. The germline V gene has CDR1 SGHNT and CDR2 YENEEA.

The chain joins TRBV5-5 to TRBJ2-2; D not resolved. CDR3 length: 13 residues. The germline gives CDR1 SGHKS, CDR2 YYEKEE (reference sequence). Trimming pared 0 bases from V and 6 bases from J, leaving 6 bases between. CDR3 protein: CASSLDTAGELFF. The DNA of the CDR3 is TGTGCCAGCAGCTTGGATACAGCCGGGGAGCTGTTTTTT.

The chain couples TRBV27 to TRBJ2-3; tentative D call: TRBD2 (5 bases). Germline V gene lookup returns CDR1 MNHEY and CDR2 SMNVEV (reference sequence). Trimming pared 3 bases from V and 1 base from J, leaving 11 bases between. The CDR3 contains 15 residues. In nucleotides, the CDR3 is TGTGCCAGCAGTTTGGAGGACGGTCGCACAGATACGCAGTATTTT. Its translation: CASSLEDGRTDTQYF.

The chain is built from TRBV9 and TRBJ2-7; maybe TRBD1 (5 bases). Germline V gene data show CDR1 as SGDLS and CDR2 as YYNGEE. The CDR3 has 14 amino acids. V was shortened by 2 bases and J by 5 bases, with 14 bases between the two germline ends. The CDR3 sequence is CASSVDSSLDEQYF. DNA of the CDR3: TGTGCCAGCAGCGTTGACAGTTCCTTGGACGAGCAGTACTTC.

V and J are TRBV6-5 and TRBJ1-5, with a weak D call TRBD1 (6 bases). This CDR3 has 14 residues. Germline CDR1 MNHEY, CDR2 SVGAGI. Trimming removed 8 bases from V and 3 bases from J, with 14 bases in between. Written as DNA, the CDR3 is TGTGCCAGCCGGACAGCGAGCCTCAATCAGCCCCAGCATTTT. Its protein is CASRTASLNQPQHF.

The CDR3 reads CSVEIQKSYGYTF. The CDR3 coding sequence is TGCAGCGTTGAAATACAGAAATCCTATGGCTACACCTTC. The J gene is TRBJ1-2, the V gene TRBV29-1; D gene ambiguous. From germline, CDR1 is SQVTM and CDR2 ANQGSEA. Trimming left V 2 bases short and J 4 bases short, with 11 bases between. This CDR3 contains 13 residues.

This clone was seen a few times. The gene calls are TRBV7-3 and TRBJ2-6, with 8 bases aligning to TRBD1. With V trimmed by 6 bases and J by 2 bases, 12 bases remained unmatched. This CDR3 spans 18 amino acids. Germline loops: CDR1 SGHTA, CDR2 FQGTGA. This CDR3 reads CASSIASPGGTGANVLTF. The CDR3 coding sequence is TGTGCCAGCAGTATAGCGTCGCCAGGGGGCACTGGGGCCAACGTCCTGACTTTC.

The chain links TRBV28 to TRBJ1-2, with D perhaps TRBD1 (6 bases). Trimming shortened V by 7 bases and J by 4 bases, and 13 bases separated the two germline ends. Germline V gene data show CDR1 as MDHEN and CDR2 as SYDVKM. This CDR3 comprises 13 residues. The DNA for the CDR3 is TGTGCCAGCACAGAACAGGGAACCTATGGCTACACCTTC. This encodes CASTEQGTYGYTF.

This clone was recorded only once. This rearrangement joins TRBV28 to TRBJ1-1, with 8 bases identical to TRBD1. The CDR3 spans 15 residues. Germline CDR1 reads MDHEN; CDR2 reads SYDVKM. With V trimmed by 5 bases and J by 1 base, 6 bases remained unmatched. CDR3 sequence reads: CASSPTGGGNTEAFF. The CDR3 DNA reads as TGTGCCAGCAGTCCCACAGGGGGTGGGAACACTGAAGCTTTCTTT.

The chain is built from TRBV2 and TRBJ1-1, with 8 bases matching TRBD1. The CDR3 is 14 residues long. V was clipped by 6 bases and J by 4 bases; unmatched bases: 7. CDR1 and CDR2 (germline): SNHLY, FYNNEI. CDR3 loop: CASSLQGGSTEAFF. As DNA, the CDR3 is TGTGCCAGCAGCCTACAGGGGGGGAGCACTGAAGCTTTCTTT.